This TCR beta chain was captured in a study of shared clonotypes between healthy human individuals. Turning to the study itself: CD4 naive cells filled three plates per donor, CD4 memory three, CD8 naive two and CD8 memory one. Points from the study as a whole: Rarefaction showed sorted-subset sequencing was incomplete despite large depth. Clonotype sharing across donors was expected to vary with sequencing depth.

A remark on this clone: Its antigen is not identified.

The CDR3 is 16 residues long. Trimming pared 4 bases from V and 5 bases from J, leaving 21 bases between. CDR1 is SGHRS and CDR2 is YFSETQ in the germline V gene. The material for each subset, its genomic DNA, was split evenly across several immunoSEQ plates. Measured with immunoSEQ multiplex PCR; TCRdb has only the in-frame clones, and not every one. The sample lists around 700,000 clones, less than 80% occurring once. Sequenced material: memory CD4+ T cells sorted from blood. Described subset: CD45RA-negative fraction. The source of this sequence is a woman in her thirties in good health. The chain combines TRBV5-1 with TRBJ2-5; D is possibly TRBD1 (8 bases). In DNA, the CDR3 is TGCGCCAGCAGCGGGACAGGACAGGGAGGGACGGAGACCCAGTACTTC. Translation gives CASSGTGQGGTETQYF.